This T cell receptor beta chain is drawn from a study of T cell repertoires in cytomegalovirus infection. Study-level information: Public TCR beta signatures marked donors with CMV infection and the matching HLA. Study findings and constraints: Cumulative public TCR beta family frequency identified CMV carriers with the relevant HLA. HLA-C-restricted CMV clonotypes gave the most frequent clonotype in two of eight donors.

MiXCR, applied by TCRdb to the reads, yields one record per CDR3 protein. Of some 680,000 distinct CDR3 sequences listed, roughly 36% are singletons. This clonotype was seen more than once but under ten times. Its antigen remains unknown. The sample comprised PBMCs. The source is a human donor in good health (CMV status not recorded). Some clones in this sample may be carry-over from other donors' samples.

CDR3 in amino acids: CASSQVSQGYRQETQYF. The DNA of the CDR3 is TGTGCCAGCAGCCAAGTCAGCCAGGGATACCGCCAAGAGACCCAGTACTTC. The chain is built from TRBV3-1 and TRBJ2-5; perhaps TRBD1 as D (5 bases). Per the germline V gene, CDR1 is LGHDT and CDR2 is YNNKEL (reference sequence). Trimming shortened V by 1 base and J by 1 base, and 16 bases separated the two germline ends. There are 17 residues in the CDR3.